Described below is a single T cell receptor beta chain sequence and its context. The target antigen is unknown. Between the trimmed V and J ends, which lost 0 bases and 2 bases, there was a span of 10 bases. The CDR3 has 15 amino acids. Germline values: CDR1 LGHNA, CDR2 YSLEER. Sorted subsets were CFSE-labeled and cultured approximately 5 days with allogeneic dendritic cells. Naive CD45RA+ and memory CD45RO+ CD4+ or CD8+ T cells were FACS-sorted. The record originates from a study of regulatory dendritic cells for organ transplantation. Profiled with immunoSEQ multiplex PCR; TCRdb holds only in-frame clones, not every one. The sample lists approximately 12,000 clones; about 70% were seen once. Study results and caveats: Between individuals, the alloreactive memory CD8+ T cell pool differed considerably. Mature dendritic cells appeared to drive more memory CD8+ clonal expansion than regulatory ones.

Sample: naive CD4+ T cells from blood cultured with regulatory dendritic cells. Specified subset: CD45RA+ naive T cells. This receptor was obtained from a human donor in good health. The V gene is TRBV4-3, the J gene TRBJ2-5, with D maybe TRBD2 (5 bases). The CDR3 DNA reads TGCGCCAGCAGCCAAGATCTAACGGGGCAAGAGACCCAGTACTTC. As protein: CASSQDLTGQETQYF.